These 10 T cell receptor beta chains share one sample of origin, sequenced in a study of blood T cells in healthy people across ages (dated by TCRdb to the mid-2010s). The library came from 5' RACE. Sequencing instrument: Illumina HiSeq 2500. A second about 6 to 11 cycle PCR used a sample-barcoded 5' primer and a J-beta primer mix. The raw public data were reprocessed by TCRdb itself: fastp quality trimming at Q25, MiXCR clonotype calling, in-frame beta chains only. Here each entry gathers all rows of one CDR3 protein and keeps the most common genes and DNA. The sample table shows 800,000 to 950,000 distinct CDR3 sequences, and around 29% are seen once. Together, the top ten hold roughly 10% of the sample. These same data were also listed under a study on T cells of mothers and their children.

Material for sequencing was blood. These receptors were taken from a woman aged 35 to 49 in good health.

CDR3 sequence (DNA): TGCGCCAGCAGCTTGGTGGGTAGCGAATCCTACAATGAGCAGTTCTTC. Translation: CASSLVGSESYNEQFF. The chain is built from TRBV5-1 and TRBJ2-1, with D possibly matching TRBD2 (5 bases). Germline V CDR1 and CDR2: SGHRS, YFSETQ. This CDR3 is 16 amino acids long. V lost 0 bases, J lost 1 base, and 11 bases lay in between.

The V and J genes are TRBV3-1 and TRBJ2-5, with D possibly TRBD2 on 5 matching bases. Looked up from germline, CDR1 is LGHDT and CDR2 is YNNKEL (reference sequence). The CDR3 has 14 amino acids. V shed 4 bases and J shed 4 bases, with 13 bases lying between them. The DNA of the CDR3 is TGTGCCAGCAGCCCACCATCAGCGGCAGAGACCCAGTACTTC. It specifies CASSPPSAAETQYF.

This clonotype was counted only a few times. J is TRBJ1-2 and V is TRBV5-5, with a tentative D call TRBD1 (5 bases). V lost 4 bases and J 4 bases, leaving 17 bases between the germline ends. This CDR3 is built from 15 residues. CDR1 SGHKS and CDR2 YYEKEE come from the germline V gene (reference sequence). CDR3 amino acids: CASSRSTEETYGYTF. The DNA of the CDR3 is TGTGCCAGCAGCCGCTCGACAGAGGAAACCTATGGCTACACCTTC.

The gene calls are TRBV6-1 and TRBJ2-7, with D possibly being TRBD2 (6 bases). The CDR3 runs 14 residues. V gave up 8 bases and J gave up 2 bases, with 16 bases separating them. CDR1 and CDR2 from the germline V gene are MNHNS and SASEGT. The CDR3 coding sequence is TGTGCCAGCCCGAAGCCGGGCGGGGCCTACGAGCAGTACTTC. Its protein is CASPKPGGAYEQYF.

On this clonotype itself: With a much larger clone just one base away, this may be a read error. This rearrangement joins TRBV12-3 or TRBV12-4 to TRBJ2-4; D possibly uses TRBD1 or TRBD2 (5 bases each). Trimming removed 6 bases at V and 13 bases at J, with 16 bases between. This CDR3 spans 12 amino acids. CDR3 sequence reads: CASSPGPAVQYF. CDR3 coding DNA: TGTGCCAGCAGCCCGGGACCAGCAGTGCAGTACTTC.

This clonotype was seen more than once but under ten times. The chain recombines TRBV5-1 with TRBJ1-2, with 7 bases identical to TRBD1. The CDR3 runs to 15 residues. With 4 bases clipped from V and 3 bases from J, the junction kept 9 bases outside the gene matches. The V gene's germline CDR1 is SGHRS and CDR2 YFSETQ. This CDR3 reads CASSLQGEVYYGYTF. The CDR3 bases are TGCGCCAGCAGCCTTCAGGGGGAAGTCTACTATGGCTACACCTTC.

This chain connects TRBV20-1 to TRBJ2-7, with D perhaps matching TRBD2 (6 bases). The V gene lost 3 bases and the J gene lost 2 bases, with 17 bases spanning the gap. The CDR3 has 15 amino acids. CDR1 DFQATT and CDR2 SNEGSKA come from the germline V gene (reference sequence). The CDR3 bases are TGCAGTGCTAGTGACCAACGGCGGGGACCCTACGAGCAGTACTTC. Protein: CSASDQRRGPYEQYF.

This clonotype was observed a handful of times. The chain employs TRBV5-1 and TRBJ1-1, with a tentative D call TRBD1 (6 bases). This CDR3 contains 14 residues. CDR1 SGHRS and CDR2 YFSETQ come from the germline V gene. V was cut by 1 base and J by 1 base, with 8 bases left in between. The CDR3 loop is CASSLWTENTEAFF. Written as DNA, the CDR3 is TGCGCCAGCAGCTTGTGGACAGAGAACACTGAAGCTTTCTTT. Supplemented by reference TRBV5-1 and TRBJ1-1, the full variable domain reads KAGVTQTPRYLIKTRGQQVTLSCSPISGHRSVSWYQQTPGQGLQFLFEYFSETQRNKGNFPGRFSGRQFSNSRSEMNVSTLELGDSALYLCASSLWTENTEAFFGQGTRLTVV.

The V and J genes are TRBV9 and TRBJ1-1, with D uncertain. The CDR3 has 14 amino acids. V dropped 4 bases and J dropped 1 base, with 11 bases sitting between them. Germline V gives CDR1 SGDLS, CDR2 YYNGEE. This CDR3 reads CASSPNTGNTEAFF. The CDR3 nucleotides are TGTGCCAGCAGCCCTAATACGGGGAACACTGAAGCTTTCTTT.

Comments on this clonotype: This sequence may be a read error, since a much larger clone differs from it by one base. This chain joins TRBV12-3 or TRBV12-4 and TRBJ1-4; possibly TRBD1 for D (5 bases). The CDR3 extends over 14 amino acids. V lost 6 bases, J lost 8 bases, and 16 bases lay in between. CDR3 amino acids: CASSPTDGAEKLFF. CDR3 sequence (DNA): TGTGCCAGCAGCCCCACAGACGGGGCGGAAAAACTGTTTTTT.